This TCR beta chain derives from a study of blood T cell repertoires in COVID-19. Overall study context: Samples of COVID-19 (acute and convalescent) were obtained from the United States, Italy and Spain.

The V end lost 0 bases, the J end lost 1 base, and 6 bases lay between the germline ends. The CDR3 spans 14 residues. The germline V gene encodes CDR1 MGHRA and CDR2 YSYEKL. Participants were aged about 18 to 89 years from about two dozen US areas. Which cohort a participant joined came from the clinical history participants gave. Per the authors' pipeline: The authors estimated nucleated cell counts from reference gene primer amplification. This table comes from immunoSEQ multiplex PCR, and its TCRdb copy is limited to in-frame clones, with some not included. Clone size and V and J calls were adopted from that table, with D and trimming inferred from the DNA. The profile shows about 160,000 clones, over 70% of them singletons.

The chain carries TRBV4-1 and TRBJ1-2; unclear D gene. The clonotype originates from a middle-aged woman with acute COVID-19. Material for sequencing was PBMCs or T cells enriched from blood (not recorded which). The CDR3 loop is CASSQDRVNYGYTF. The DNA for the CDR3 is TGCGCCAGCAGCCAAGATAGAGTTAACTATGGCTACACCTTC.